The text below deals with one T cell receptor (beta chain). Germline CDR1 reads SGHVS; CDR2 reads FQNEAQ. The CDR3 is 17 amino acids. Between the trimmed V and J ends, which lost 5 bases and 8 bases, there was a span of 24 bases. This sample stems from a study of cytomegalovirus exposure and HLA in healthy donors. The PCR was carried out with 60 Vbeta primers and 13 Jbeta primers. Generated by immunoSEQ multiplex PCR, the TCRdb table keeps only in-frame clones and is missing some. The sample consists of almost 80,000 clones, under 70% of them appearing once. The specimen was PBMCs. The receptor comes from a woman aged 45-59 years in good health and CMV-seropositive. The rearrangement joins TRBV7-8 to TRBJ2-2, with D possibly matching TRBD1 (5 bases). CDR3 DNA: TGTGCCAGCAGCCCACCGCTCCGGGCACCCAGGGCGGGGGAGCTGTTTTTT. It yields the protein CASSPPLRAPRAGELFF. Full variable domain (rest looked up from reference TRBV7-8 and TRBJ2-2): GAGVSQSPRYKVAKRGQDVALRCDPISGHVSLFWYQQALGQGPEFLTYFQNEAQLDKSGLPSDRFFAERPEGSVSTLKIQRTQQEDSAVYLCASSPPLRAPRAGELFFGEGSRLTVL.